This T cell receptor beta chain was sequenced for a study of cytomegalovirus exposure and HLA in healthy donors (dated by TCRdb to about 2017). At the level of the whole study: According to a later analysis, one platform produced both the 100 to 150 validation repertoires and the 666 repertoires of the first cohort. The study was designed to test whether signatures of past pathogen exposure could be identified by cataloging public T cell receptors. Along with the roughly 610-subject first cohort, a separate validation cohort of over 90 different subjects was used. To predict cytomegalovirus infection status, the study brought together high-throughput TCR immunosequencing, statistical association of individual TCRs with disease status, and machine learning.

Donors formed part of the validation cohort, which comprised over a hundred subjects and was distinct from the first cohort of several hundred subjects. As to this clone: There is no known antigen for this receptor. Per-base qualities were not stored, and no clone one base away is much larger.

What the study reported, not specific to this receptor: While some public TCRs were present in many individuals, most TCR sequences turned up only very rarely across donors. According to the authors, the approach could potentially be generalized to other disease states and immunological phenotypes. The study gave a list of under 200 TCR beta chains associated with cytomegalovirus. The classifier was reported to diagnose cytomegalovirus status with high specificity and sensitivity in both the original and validation cohorts. In vitro tests confirmed that a few of the cytomegalovirus-associated TCR beta chains recognize cytomegalovirus antigens. Of the cluster scores, around 95% were above 0 in a later analysis, which found that TCRs clustered in the first cohort also tended to co-occur in the 130 or so validation repertoires. All 120 or so repertoires were used to score co-occurrence in the validation cohort in a later analysis, because that analysis had no HLA typing for the cohort.

The library was generated by the immunoSEQ multiplex PCR assay. The original pipeline was this. To diagnose cytomegalovirus status from the catalog of TCR beta chain sequences, a statistical classification framework was built. What TCRdb holds here is the immuneACCESS table cut down to in-frame rearrangements. Part of the clones is not present; checked against another copy, under half of the missing clones reflect an unresolved V gene, and the others are unexplained. Clone size and V and J calls were adopted from that table, with D and trimming inferred from the DNA. Across this sample there are about 72,000 clones, with 90% to 95% seen only once. The ten largest clones capture 0.55% to 0.65% of the sample. The specimen sequenced was PBMCs. The receptor's source is a woman younger than 30 in good health and CMV-seronegative.

The DNA sequence is given as TGTGCCAGCAGCCTCCCGGCAGGCTCCTTATCCTACGAGCAGTACTTC. Translated, this gives CASSLPAGSLSYEQYF. The rearrangement joined TRBV7-9 to TRBJ2-7; no D gene can be assigned with confidence. CDR1 SEHNR and CDR2 FQNEAQ were looked up in the germline V gene (reference sequence). The CDR3, from cysteine to phenylalanine, totals 16 residues. The kept DNA is CDR3 alone, 48 bases in frame from the first base. V and J are truncated by 5 bases and 1 base respectively, leaving an intervening sequence of 18 bases. With all but the CDR3 taken from the reference TRBV7-9 and TRBJ2-7 genes, the full variable domain is: DTGVSQNPRHKITKRGQNVTFRCDPISEHNRLYWYRQTLGQGPEFLTYFQNEAQLEKSRLLSDRFSAERPKGSFSTLEIQRTEQGDSAMYLCASSLPAGSLSYEQYFGPGTRLTVT.